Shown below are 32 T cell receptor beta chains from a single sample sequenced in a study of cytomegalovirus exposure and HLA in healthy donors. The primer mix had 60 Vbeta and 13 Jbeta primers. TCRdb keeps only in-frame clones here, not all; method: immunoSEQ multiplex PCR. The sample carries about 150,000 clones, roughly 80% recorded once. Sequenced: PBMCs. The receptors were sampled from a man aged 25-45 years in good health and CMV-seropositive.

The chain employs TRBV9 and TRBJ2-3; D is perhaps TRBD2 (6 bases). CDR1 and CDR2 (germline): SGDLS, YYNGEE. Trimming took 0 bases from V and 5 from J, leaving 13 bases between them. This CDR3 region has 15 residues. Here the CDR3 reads CASSVVGGGGDTQYF. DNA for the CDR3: TGTGCCAGCAGCGTAGTTGGTGGGGGAGGAGATACGCAGTATTTT.

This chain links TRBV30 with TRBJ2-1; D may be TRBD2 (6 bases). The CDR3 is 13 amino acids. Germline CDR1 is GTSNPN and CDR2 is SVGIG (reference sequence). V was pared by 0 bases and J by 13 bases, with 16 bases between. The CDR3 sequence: CAWSVRGVGEQFF. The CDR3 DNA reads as TGTGCCTGGAGTGTACGCGGGGTTGGTGAACAGTTCTTC. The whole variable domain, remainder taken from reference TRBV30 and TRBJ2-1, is SQTIHQWPATLVQPVGSPLSLECTVEGTSNPNLYWYRQAAGRGLQLLFYSVGIGQISSEVPQNLSASRPQDRQFILSSKKLLLSDSGFYLCAWSVRGVGEQFFGPGTRLTVL.

CDR3 sequence: CASSTRGVLAEAFF. The DNA of the CDR3 is TGTGCCAGTAGTACCAGGGGGGTTCTGGCTGAAGCTTTCTTT. The chain couples TRBV19 to TRBJ1-1; the match to TRBD1 covers 7 bases. The V gene end was trimmed by 4 bases and the J gene end by 6 bases; junction bases not matched to a gene: 8. This CDR3 contains 14 residues. CDR1 and CDR2 from the germline V gene are LNHDA and SQIVND (reference sequence).

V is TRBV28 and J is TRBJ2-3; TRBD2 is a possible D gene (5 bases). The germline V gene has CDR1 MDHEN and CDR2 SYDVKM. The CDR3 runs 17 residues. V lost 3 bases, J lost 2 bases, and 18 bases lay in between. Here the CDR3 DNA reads TGTGCCAGCAGTTTCTTGGGCGAGCGGAGATACACAGATACGCAGTATTTT. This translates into CASSFLGERRYTDTQYF.

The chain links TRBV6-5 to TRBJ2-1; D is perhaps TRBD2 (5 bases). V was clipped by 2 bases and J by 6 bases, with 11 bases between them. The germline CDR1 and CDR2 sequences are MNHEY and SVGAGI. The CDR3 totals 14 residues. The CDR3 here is CASSYGVEGNEQFF. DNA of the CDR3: TGTGCCAGCAGTTACGGGGTAGAGGGCAATGAGCAGTTCTTC.

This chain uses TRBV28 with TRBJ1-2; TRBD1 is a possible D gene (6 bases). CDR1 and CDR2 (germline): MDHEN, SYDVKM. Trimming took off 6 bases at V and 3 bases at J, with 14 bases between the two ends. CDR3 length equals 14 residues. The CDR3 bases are TGTGCCAGCAGGTCTACAGGGAGGGACTATGGCTACACCTTC. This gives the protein CASRSTGRDYGYTF.

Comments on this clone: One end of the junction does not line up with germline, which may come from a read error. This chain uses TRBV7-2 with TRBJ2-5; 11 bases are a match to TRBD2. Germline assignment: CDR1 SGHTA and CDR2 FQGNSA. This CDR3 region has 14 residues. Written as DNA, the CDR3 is TGTGCCAGCAGATTAGCGGGGGGGAAAGAGACCCAGTACTTC. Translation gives CASRLAGGKETQYF.

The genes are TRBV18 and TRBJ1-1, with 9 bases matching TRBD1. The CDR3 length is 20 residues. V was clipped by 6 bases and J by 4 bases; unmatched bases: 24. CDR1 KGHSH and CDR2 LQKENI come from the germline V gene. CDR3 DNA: TGTGCCAGCTCGGATACCGGGACAGGGAGGATTGTGGGGAAGGGCACTGAAGCTTTCTTT. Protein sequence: CASSDTGTGRIVGKGTEAFF.

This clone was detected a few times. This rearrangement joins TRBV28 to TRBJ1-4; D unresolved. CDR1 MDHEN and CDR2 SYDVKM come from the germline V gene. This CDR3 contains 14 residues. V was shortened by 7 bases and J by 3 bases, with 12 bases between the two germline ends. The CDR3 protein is CASMRGAANEKLFF. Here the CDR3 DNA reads TGTGCCAGCATGAGAGGTGCTGCTAATGAAAAACTGTTTTTT.

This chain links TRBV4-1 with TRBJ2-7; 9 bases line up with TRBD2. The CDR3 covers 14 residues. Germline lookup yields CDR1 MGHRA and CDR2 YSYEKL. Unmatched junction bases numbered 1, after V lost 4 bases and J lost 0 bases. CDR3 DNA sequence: TGCGCCAGCAGCCTTAGCGGGAGCTCCTACGAGCAGTACTTC. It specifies CASSLSGSSYEQYF.

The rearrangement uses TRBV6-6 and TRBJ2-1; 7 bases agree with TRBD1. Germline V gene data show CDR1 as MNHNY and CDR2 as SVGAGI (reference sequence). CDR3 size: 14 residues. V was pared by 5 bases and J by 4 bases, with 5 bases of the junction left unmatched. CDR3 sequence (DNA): TGTGCCAGCAGTAAAGGACAGGCGTACAATGAGCAGTTCTTC. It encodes CASSKGQAYNEQFF.

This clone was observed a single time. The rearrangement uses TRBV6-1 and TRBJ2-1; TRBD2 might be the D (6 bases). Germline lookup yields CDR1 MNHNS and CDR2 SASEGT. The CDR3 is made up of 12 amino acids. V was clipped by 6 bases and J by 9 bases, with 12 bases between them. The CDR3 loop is CASRRSGVEQFF. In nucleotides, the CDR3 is TGTGCCAGCAGGAGGTCGGGAGTTGAGCAGTTCTTC.

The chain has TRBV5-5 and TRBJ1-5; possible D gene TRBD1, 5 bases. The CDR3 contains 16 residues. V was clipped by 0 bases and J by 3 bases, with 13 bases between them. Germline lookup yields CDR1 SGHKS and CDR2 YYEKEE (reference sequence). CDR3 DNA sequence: TGTGCCAGCAGCTTGGTCCCAGGGCTTAACAATCAGCCCCAGCATTTT. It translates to CASSLVPGLNNQPQHF. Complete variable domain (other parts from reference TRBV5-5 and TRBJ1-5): DAGVTQSPTHLIKTRGQQVTLRCSPISGHKSVSWYQQVLGQGPQFIFQYYEKEERGRGNFPDRFSARQFPNYSSELNVNALLLGDSALYLCASSLVPGLNNQPQHFGDGTRLSIL.

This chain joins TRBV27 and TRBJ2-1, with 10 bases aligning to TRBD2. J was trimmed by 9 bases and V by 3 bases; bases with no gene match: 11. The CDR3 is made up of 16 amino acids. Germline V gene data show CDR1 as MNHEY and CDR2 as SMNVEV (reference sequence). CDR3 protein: CASSLNPAGGQGEQFF. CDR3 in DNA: TGTGCCAGCAGTTTGAACCCAGCGGGGGGGCAGGGTGAGCAGTTCTTC.

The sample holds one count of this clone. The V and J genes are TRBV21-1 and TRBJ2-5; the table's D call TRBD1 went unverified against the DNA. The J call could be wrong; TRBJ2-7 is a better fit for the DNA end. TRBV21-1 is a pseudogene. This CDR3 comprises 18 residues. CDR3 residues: CASSIVRSQGDRSYEQYF. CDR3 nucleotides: TGTGCCAGCAGCATAGTCCGGTCCCAGGGGGACAGGTCCTACGAGCAGTACTTC.

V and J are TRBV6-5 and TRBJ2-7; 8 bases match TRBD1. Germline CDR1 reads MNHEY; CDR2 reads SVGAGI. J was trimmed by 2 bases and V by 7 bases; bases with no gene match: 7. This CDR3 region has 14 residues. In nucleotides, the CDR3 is TGTGCCAGCAAATCCGGGACAGGAACCTACGAGCAGTACTTC. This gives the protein CASKSGTGTYEQYF.

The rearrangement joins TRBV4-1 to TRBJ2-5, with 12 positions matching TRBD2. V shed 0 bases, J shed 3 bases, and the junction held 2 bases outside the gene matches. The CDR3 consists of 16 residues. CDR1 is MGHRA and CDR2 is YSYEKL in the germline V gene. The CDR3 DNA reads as TGCGCCAGCAGCCAAGACCGGACTAGCGGGAAAGAGACCCAGTACTTC. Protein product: CASSQDRTSGKETQYF.

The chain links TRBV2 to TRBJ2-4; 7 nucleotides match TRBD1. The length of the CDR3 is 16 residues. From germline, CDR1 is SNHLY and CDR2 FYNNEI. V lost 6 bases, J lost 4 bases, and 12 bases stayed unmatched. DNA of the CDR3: TGTGCCAGCAGCCTCCGATTGACAGGGTCAAAAAACATTCAGTACTTC. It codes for CASSLRLTGSKNIQYF.

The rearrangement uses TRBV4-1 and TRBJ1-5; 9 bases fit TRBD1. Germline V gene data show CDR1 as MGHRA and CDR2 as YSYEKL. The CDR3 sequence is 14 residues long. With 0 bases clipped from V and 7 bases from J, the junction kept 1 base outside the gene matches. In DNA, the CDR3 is TGCGCCAGCAGCCAAGATGACAGGGGGCAGCCCCAGCATTTT. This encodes CASSQDDRGQPQHF.

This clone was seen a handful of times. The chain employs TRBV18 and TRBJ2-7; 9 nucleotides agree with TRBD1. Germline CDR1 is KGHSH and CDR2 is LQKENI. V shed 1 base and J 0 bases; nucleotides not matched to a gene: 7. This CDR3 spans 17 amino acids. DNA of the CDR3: TGTGCCAGCTCACCACAACGGACAGGGGCCAGCTCCTACGAGCAGTACTTC. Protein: CASSPQRTGASSYEQYF.

CDR3 nucleotide sequence: TGTGCCAGCTCCCACGACACAGAAATACTCTACGTAGAGCAGTACTTC. Amino acid sequence: CASSHDTEILYVEQYF. The gene calls are TRBV18 and TRBJ2-7; the D is unclear. Germline CDR1 KGHSH, CDR2 LQKENI. The CDR3 extends over 16 amino acids. Deletions cut 6 bases from V and 7 bases from J, with 25 bases between.

The chain's CDR3 is CASSEQGSAYGYTF. Here the CDR3 DNA reads TGTGCCAGCAGTGAACAGGGATCGGCCTATGGCTACACCTTC. The V and J genes are TRBV2 and TRBJ1-2; TRBD1 might be the D (5 bases). V shed 2 bases and J shed 4 bases, with 11 bases lying between them. Germline CDR1 SNHLY, CDR2 FYNNEI. This CDR3 contains 14 residues.

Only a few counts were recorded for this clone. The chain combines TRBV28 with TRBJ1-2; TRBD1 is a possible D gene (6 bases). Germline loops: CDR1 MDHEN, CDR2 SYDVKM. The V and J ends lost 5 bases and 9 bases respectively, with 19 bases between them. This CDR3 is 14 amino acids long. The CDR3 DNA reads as TGTGCCAGCAGTCGGAGAGGGGGGGCGGGAAGCTACACCTTC. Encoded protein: CASSRRGGAGSYTF.

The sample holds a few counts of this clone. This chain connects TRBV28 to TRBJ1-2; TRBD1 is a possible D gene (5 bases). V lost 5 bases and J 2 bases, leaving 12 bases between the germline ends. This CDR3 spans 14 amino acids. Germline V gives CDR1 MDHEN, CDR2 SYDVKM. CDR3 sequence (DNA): TGTGCCAGCAGTCTCGCAGGGCCCAACTATGGCTACACCTTC. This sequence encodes CASSLAGPNYGYTF.

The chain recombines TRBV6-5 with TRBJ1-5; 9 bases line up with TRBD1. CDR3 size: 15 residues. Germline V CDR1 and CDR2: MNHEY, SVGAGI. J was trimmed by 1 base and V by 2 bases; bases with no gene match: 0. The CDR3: CASSYGTGSNQPQHF. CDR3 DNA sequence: TGTGCCAGCAGTTACGGGACAGGGAGCAATCAGCCCCAGCATTTT.

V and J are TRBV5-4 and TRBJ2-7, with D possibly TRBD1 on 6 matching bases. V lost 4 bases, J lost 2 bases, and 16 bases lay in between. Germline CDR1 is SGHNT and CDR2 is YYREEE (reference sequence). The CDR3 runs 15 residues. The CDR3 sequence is CASSRTAAGTYEQYF. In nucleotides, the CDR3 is TGTGCCAGCAGCCGGACAGCCGCAGGGACCTACGAGCAGTACTTC.

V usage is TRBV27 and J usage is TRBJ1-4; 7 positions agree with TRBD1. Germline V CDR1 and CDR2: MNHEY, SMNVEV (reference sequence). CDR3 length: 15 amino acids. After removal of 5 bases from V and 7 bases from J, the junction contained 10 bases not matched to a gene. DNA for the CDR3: TGTGCCAGCAGTCCGATGACAGGGCGAGGTGAAAAACTGTTTTTT. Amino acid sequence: CASSPMTGRGEKLFF.

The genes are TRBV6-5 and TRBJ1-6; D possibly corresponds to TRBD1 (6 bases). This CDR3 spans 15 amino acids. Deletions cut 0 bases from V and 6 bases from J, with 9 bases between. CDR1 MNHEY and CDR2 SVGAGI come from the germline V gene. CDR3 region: CASSYSDRTNSPLHF. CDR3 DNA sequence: TGTGCCAGCAGTTACTCTGACAGGACTAATTCACCCCTCCACTTT.

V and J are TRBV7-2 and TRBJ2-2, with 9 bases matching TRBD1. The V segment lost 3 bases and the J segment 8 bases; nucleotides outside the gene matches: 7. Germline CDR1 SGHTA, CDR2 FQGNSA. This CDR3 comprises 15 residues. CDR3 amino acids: CASSFTGGKAGELFF. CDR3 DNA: TGTGCCAGCAGCTTCACAGGGGGCAAAGCTGGGGAGCTGTTTTTT.

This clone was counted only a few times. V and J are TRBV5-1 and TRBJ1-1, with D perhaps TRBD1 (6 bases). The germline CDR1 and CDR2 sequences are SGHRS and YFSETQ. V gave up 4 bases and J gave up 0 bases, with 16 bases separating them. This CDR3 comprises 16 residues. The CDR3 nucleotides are TGCGCCAGCAGCCTGCGTGAGGGGGTCATGAACACTGAAGCTTTCTTT. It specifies CASSLREGVMNTEAFF.

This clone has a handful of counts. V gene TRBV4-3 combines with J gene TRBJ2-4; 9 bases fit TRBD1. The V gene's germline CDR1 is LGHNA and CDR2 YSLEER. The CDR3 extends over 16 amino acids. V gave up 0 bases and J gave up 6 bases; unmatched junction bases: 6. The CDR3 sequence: CASSQEPGTGSNIQYF. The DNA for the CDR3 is TGCGCCAGCAGCCAAGAACCCGGGACAGGGTCAAACATTCAGTACTTC.

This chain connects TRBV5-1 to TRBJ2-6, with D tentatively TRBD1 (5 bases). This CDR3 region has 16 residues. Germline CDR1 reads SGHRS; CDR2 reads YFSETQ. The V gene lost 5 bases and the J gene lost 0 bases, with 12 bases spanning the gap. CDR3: CASSLTVSSGANVLTF. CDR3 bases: TGCGCCAGCAGTCTGACAGTGAGCTCTGGGGCCAACGTCCTGACTTTC. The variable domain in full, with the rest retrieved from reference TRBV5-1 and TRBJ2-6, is KAGVTQTPRYLIKTRGQQVTLSCSPISGHRSVSWYQQTPGQGLQFLFEYFSETQRNKGNFPGRFSGRQFSNSRSEMNVSTLELGDSALYLCASSLTVSSGANVLTFGAGSRLTVL.